This entry concerns a single T cell receptor beta chain. CDR1 is DFQATT and CDR2 is SNEGSKA in the germline V gene (reference sequence). J lost 5 bases, V lost 4 bases, and 2 bases had no gene match. The CDR3 consists of 14 residues. With random hexamers, reverse transcription was performed on roughly 0.5 to 1 ug of RNA. TCRdb re-derived calls from the immunoSEQ multiplex PCR reads in MiXCR, one entry per CDR3 protein. The sample carries about 180,000 distinct CDR3 sequences, roughly 94% recorded once. The sample belongs to a study of CD8 T cells in Susac syndrome. The sequence came from a human donor with Susac syndrome. The specimen was CD4+ T cells from PBMCs. The chain has TRBV20-1 and TRBJ2-1; TRBD2 matches 13 bases. CDR3 in amino acids: CSATGTSGDNEQFF. CDR3 nucleotide sequence: TGCAGTGCTACCGGGACTAGCGGGGACAATGAGCAGTTCTTC.